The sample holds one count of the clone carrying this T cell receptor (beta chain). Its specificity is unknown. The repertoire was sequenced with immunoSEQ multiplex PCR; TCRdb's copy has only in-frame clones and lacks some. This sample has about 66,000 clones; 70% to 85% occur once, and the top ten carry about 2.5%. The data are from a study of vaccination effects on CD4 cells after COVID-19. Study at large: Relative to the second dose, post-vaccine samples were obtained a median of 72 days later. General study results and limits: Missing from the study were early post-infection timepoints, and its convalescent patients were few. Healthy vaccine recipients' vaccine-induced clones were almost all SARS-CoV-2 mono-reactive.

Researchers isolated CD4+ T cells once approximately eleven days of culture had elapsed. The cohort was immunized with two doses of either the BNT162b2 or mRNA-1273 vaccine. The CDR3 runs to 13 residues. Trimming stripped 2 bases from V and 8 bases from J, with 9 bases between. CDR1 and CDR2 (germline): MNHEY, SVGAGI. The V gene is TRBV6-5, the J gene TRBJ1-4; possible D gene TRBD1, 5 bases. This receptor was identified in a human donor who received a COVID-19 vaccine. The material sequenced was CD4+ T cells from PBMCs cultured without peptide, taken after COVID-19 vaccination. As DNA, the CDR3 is TGTGCCAGCAGTTACCGGGACCGCGAAAAACTGTTTTTT. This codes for CASSYRDREKLFF.